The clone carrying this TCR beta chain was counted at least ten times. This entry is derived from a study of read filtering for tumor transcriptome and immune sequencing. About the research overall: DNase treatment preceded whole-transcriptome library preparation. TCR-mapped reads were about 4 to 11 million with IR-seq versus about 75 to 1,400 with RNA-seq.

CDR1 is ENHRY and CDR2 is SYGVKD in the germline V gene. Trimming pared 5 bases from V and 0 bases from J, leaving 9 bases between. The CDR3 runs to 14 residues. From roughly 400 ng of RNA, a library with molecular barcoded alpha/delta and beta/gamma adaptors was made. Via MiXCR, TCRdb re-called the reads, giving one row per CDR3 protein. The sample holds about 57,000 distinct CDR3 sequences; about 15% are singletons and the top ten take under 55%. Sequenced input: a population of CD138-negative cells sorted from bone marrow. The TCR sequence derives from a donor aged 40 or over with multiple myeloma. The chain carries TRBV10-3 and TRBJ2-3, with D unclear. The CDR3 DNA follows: TGTGCCATCAGTACCCCGACTAGCACAGATACGCAGTATTTT. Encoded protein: CAISTPTSTDTQYF.